This section outlines one T cell receptor (beta chain) sequence together with its context. Its antigen is unknown. No base quality information exists; no much larger clone differs at one position. The sample belongs to a study of blood T cell repertoires in COVID-19 (TCRdb year 2020). About the study as a whole: Samples covering the acute and convalescent phases of COVID-19 were provided by collaborators in the United States, Italy and Spain. The repertoires were released in a freely available public database meant as a resource for research on the immune response to SARS-CoV-2. Where HLA class I and class II types were available, the types were taken from metadata supplied by the sample provider, not from assay-based typing. The dataset comprised deeply sampled blood TCRbeta repertoires from subjects exposed to, actively infected with, or recovered from COVID-19. The samples were drawn from the first 160 participants of the ongoing ImmuneRACE study and from 1,254 subjects provided by 6 global collaborators. The prospective study material was composed of cDNA or gDNA derived from T cells, B-cell-depleted T cells, or PBMCs. A de-identified subject ID, COVID-19 status, age in years and sex were almost always included in the sample metadata. What the research found in general, with its limitations: How much clinical and demographic metadata was included differed by source and by participant, and the metadata was provided uncurated.

The immunoSEQ Assay, a bias-controlled multiplex PCR, was used to amplify TCRbeta CDR3 regions from genomic DNA. As for how the authors treated the data: Nucleated cell counts per sample were estimated from amplification of reference gene primers within the assay. Sequence reads were collapsed and filtered to measure the absolute abundance of every unique TCRbeta CDR3 rearrangement. For each sample, productive Simpson clonality was calculated as the square root of Simpson's diversity index across productive rearrangements. What TCRdb holds here is the immuneACCESS table cut down to in-frame rearrangements. Part of the clones is not present; checked against another copy, under half of the missing clones reflect an unresolved V gene, and the others are unexplained. D and trimming come from the DNA, and the V and J calls and clone size come from that table. This sample holds 200,000 to 250,000 clones; 86% were observed only once. Over 5.5% of the sample is in the top ten clones.

One collaborating source in Seattle enrolled patients during active infection and followed them longitudinally through the course of disease. The collaborating institutions used their own protocols to collect whole blood in K2EDTA tubes. For TCRbeta analysis, collaborators shipped samples in one of three forms: frozen whole blood, isolated PBMCs, or DNA extracted from either of those sample types. CDR1 and CDR2 are read off the germline V gene as SGHAT and FQNNGV. Trimming at the junction amounts to 0 bases on V and 5 bases on J, and the germline ends lie 13 bases apart. Inclusive of the bounding cysteine and phenylalanine, the CDR3 is 16 residues long. Only the CDR3 region is kept as DNA, spanning 48 bases read in frame from base 1.

Rearrangement joined TRBV11-2 to TRBJ1-4, with a tentative D gene TRBD1 over 6 matching bases. The material sequenced was peripheral blood. This TCR was recovered from a woman older than 75 with COVID-19, enrolled during active disease. The CDR3 region reads CASSLDLGTGNEKLFF. The DNA sequence follows: TGTGCCAGCAGCTTAGATCTGGGTACAGGGAATGAAAAACTGTTTTTT.